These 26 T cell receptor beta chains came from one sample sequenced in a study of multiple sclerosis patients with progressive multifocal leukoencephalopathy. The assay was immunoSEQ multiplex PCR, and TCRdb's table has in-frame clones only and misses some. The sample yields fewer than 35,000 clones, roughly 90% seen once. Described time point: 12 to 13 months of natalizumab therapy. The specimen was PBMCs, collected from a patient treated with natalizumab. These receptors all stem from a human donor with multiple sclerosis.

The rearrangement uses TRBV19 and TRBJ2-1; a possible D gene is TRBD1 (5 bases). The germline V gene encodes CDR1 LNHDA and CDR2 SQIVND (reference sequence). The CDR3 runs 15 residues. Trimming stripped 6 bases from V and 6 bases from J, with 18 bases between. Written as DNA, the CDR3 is TGTGCCAGTAGGGAATGGCAGGGCCTCGGCAATGAGCAGTTCTTC. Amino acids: CASREWQGLGNEQFF.

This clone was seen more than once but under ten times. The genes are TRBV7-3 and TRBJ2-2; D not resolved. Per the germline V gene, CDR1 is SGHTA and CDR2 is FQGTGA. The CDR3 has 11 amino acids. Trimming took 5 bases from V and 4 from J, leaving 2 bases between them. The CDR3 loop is CASSPTGELFF. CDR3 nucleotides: TGTGCCAGCAGCCCCACCGGGGAGCTGTTTTTT.

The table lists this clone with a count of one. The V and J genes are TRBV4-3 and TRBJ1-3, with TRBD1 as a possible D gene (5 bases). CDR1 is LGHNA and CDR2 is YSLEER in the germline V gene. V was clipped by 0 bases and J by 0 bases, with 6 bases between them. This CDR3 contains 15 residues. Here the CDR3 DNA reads TGCGCCAGCAGCCAAGACGACAGCTCTGGAAACACCATATATTTT. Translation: CASSQDDSSGNTIYF.

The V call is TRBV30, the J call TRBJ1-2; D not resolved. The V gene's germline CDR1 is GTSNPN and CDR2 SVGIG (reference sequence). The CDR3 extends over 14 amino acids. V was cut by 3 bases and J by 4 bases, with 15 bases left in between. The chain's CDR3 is CAWSHFLAGYGYTF. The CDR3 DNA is TGTGCCTGGAGCCACTTTCTAGCCGGCTATGGCTACACCTTC.

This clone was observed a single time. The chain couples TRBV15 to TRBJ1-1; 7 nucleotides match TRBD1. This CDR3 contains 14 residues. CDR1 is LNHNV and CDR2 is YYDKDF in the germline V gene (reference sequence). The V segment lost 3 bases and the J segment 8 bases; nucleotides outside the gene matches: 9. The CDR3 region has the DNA TGTGCCACCAGCAGTATGACAGGGCCAACCGAAGCTTTCTTT. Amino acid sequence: CATSSMTGPTEAFF. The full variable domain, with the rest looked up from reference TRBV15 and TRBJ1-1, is DAMVIQNPRYQVTQFGKPVTLSCSQTLNHNVMYWYQQKSSQAPKLLFHYYDKDFNNEADTPDNFQSRRPNTSFCFLDIRSPGLGDTAMYLCATSSMTGPTEAFFGQGTRLTVV.

The CDR3 is CAWSEVGGREQYF. Here the CDR3 DNA reads TGTGCCTGGAGTGAGGTCGGGGGGAGGGAGCAGTACTTC. J is TRBJ2-7 and V is TRBV30; 7 nucleotides align to TRBD2. Germline V gene data show CDR1 as GTSNPN and CDR2 as SVGIG (reference sequence). The CDR3 is 13 amino acids. V dropped 1 base and J dropped 7; count of bases not matched to a gene: 7.

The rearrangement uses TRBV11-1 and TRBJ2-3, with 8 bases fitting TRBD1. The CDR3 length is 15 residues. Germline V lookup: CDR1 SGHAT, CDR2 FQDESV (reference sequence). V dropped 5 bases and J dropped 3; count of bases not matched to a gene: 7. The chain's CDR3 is CASSQRTGRTDTQYF. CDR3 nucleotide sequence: TGTGCCAGCAGCCAGCGGACAGGGAGGACAGATACGCAGTATTTT.

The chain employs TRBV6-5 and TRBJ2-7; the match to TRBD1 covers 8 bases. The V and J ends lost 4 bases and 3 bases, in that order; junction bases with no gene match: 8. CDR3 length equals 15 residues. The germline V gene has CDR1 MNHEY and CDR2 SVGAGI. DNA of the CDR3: TGTGCCAGCAGTTCCCGGACAGGGTTTTTCTACGAGCAGTACTTC. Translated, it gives CASSSRTGFFYEQYF.

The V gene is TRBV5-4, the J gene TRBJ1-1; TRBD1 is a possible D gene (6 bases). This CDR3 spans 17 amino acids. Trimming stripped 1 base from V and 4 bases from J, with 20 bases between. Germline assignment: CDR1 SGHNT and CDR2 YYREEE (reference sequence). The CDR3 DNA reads TGTGCCAGCAGCTTGCGGGACACAGGCCGGACGGGCACTGAAGCTTTCTTT. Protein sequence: CASSLRDTGRTGTEAFF.

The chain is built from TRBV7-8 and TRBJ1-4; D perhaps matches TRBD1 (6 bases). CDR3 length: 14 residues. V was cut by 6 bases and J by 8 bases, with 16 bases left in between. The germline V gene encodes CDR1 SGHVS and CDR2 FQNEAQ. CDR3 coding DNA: TGTGCCAGCAGTATTACAGGGAGACGAGAAAAACTGTTTTTT. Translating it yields CASSITGRREKLFF.

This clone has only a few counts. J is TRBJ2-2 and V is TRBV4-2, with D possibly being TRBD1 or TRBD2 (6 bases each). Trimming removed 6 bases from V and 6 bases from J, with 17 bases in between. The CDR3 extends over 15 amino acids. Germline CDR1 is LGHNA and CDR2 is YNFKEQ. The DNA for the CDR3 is TGTGCCAGCAGTAACAGGGAGGTCATCTCCGGGGAGCTGTTTTTT. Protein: CASSNREVISGELFF.

The CDR3 DNA is TGTGCCAGCAGCCTTAGGTTTTTTCGGCAGGGTCGTAGGGAGACCCAGTACTTC. Translated: CASSLRFFRQGRRETQYF. The chain uses TRBV7-2 and TRBJ2-5, with a weak D call TRBD1 (5 bases). V lost 5 bases to trimming and J lost 5 bases, with 27 bases between them. The germline CDR1 and CDR2 sequences are SGHTA and FQGNSA. This CDR3 comprises 18 residues. Supplemented by reference TRBV7-2 and TRBJ2-5, the full variable domain reads GAGVSQSPSNKVTEKGKDVELRCDPISGHTALYWYRQSLGQGLEFLIYFQGNSAPDKSGLPSDRFSAERTGGSVSTLTIQRTQQEDSAVYLCASSLRFFRQGRRETQYFGPGTRLLVL.

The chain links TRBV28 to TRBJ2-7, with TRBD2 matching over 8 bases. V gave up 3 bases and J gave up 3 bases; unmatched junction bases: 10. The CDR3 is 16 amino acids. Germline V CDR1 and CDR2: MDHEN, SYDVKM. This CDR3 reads CASSLDAGLAGYEQYF. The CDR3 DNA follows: TGTGCCAGCAGTTTGGACGCTGGGCTAGCGGGCTACGAGCAGTACTTC.

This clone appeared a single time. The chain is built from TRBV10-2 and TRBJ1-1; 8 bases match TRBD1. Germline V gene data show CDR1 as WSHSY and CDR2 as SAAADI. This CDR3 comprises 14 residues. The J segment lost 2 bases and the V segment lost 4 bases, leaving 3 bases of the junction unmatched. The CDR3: CASSVTGENTEAFF. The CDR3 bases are TGCGCCAGCAGTGTGACAGGGGAAAACACTGAAGCTTTCTTT.

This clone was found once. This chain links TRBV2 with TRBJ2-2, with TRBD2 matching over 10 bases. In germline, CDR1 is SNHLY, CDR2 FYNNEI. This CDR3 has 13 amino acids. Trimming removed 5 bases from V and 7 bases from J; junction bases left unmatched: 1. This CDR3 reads CASSPSGGGELFF. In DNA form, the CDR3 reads TGTGCCAGCAGTCCTAGCGGGGGCGGGGAGCTGTTTTTT.

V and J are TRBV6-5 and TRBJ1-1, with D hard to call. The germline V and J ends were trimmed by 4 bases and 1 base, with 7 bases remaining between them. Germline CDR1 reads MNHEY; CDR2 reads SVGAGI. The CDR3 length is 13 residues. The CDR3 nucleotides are TGTGCCAGCAGTTCCGGGAGGAACACTGAAGCTTTCTTT. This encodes CASSSGRNTEAFF.

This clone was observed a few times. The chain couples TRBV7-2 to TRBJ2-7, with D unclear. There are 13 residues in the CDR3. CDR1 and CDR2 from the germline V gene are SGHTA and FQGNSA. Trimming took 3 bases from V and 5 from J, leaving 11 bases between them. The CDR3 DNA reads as TGTGCCAGCAGCTTTATCACATCCCACGAGCAGTACTTC. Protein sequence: CASSFITSHEQYF.

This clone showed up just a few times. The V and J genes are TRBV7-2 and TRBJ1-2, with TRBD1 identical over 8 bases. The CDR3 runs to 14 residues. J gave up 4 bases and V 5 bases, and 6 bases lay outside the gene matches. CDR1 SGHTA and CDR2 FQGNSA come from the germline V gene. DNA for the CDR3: TGTGCCAGCAGCCTCCAGGACAGGGTCTATGGCTACACCTTC. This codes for CASSLQDRVYGYTF.

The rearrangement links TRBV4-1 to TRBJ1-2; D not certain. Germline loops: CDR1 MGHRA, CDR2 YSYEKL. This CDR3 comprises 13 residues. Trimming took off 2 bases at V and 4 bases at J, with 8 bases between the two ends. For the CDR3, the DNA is TGCGCCAGCAGCCAACGCACCGGCTATGGCTACACCTTC. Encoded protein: CASSQRTGYGYTF.

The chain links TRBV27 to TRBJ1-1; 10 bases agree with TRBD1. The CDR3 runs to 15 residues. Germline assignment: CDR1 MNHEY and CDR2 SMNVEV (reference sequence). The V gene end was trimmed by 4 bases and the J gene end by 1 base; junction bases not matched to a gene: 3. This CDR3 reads CASSSRQGANTEAFF. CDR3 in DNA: TGTGCCAGCAGTTCACGACAGGGGGCGAACACTGAAGCTTTCTTT.

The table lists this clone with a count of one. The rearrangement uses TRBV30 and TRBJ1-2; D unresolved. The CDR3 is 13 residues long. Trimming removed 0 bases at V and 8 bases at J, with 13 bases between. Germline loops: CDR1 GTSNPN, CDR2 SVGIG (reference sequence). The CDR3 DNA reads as TGTGCCTGGAGTGTACTGGGAATAGACGGCTACACCTTC. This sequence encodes CAWSVLGIDGYTF.

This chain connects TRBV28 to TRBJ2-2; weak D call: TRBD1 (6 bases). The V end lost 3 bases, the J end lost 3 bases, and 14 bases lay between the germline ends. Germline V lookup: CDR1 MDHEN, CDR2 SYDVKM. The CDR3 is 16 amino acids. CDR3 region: CASSFYGGSDTGELFF. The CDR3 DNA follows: TGTGCCAGCAGTTTCTATGGGGGCAGTGACACCGGGGAGCTGTTTTTT.

Here the CDR3 reads CASSARSSGGAVEQFF. CDR3 bases: TGTGCCAGCAGTGCACGGTCCAGCGGGGGAGCAGTTGAGCAGTTCTTC. This chain joins TRBV27 and TRBJ2-1; TRBD2 aligns across 8 bases. J was trimmed by 9 bases and V by 5 bases; bases with no gene match: 15. Germline loops: CDR1 MNHEY, CDR2 SMNVEV (reference sequence). The CDR3 covers 16 residues.

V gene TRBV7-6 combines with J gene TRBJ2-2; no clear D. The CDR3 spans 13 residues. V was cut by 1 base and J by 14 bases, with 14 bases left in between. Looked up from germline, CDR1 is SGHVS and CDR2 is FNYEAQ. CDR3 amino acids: CASSLGDPAELFF. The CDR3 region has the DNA TGTGCCAGCAGCTTAGGAGATCCCGCGGAACTGTTTTTT.

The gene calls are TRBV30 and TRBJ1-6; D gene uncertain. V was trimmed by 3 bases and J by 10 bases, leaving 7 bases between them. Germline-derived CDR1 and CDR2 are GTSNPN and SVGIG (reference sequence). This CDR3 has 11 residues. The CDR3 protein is CAWRVRSPLHF. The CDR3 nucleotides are TGTGCCTGGAGGGTTCGGTCACCCCTCCACTTT.

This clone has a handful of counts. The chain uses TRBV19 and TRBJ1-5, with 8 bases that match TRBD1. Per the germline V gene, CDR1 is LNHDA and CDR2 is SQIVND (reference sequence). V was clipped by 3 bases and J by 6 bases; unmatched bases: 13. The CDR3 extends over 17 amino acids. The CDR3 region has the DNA TGTGCCAGTAGTATCCCAGGGGGCGCCGTCAGTGGTCAGCCCCAGCATTTT. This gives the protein CASSIPGGAVSGQPQHF.